The T cell receptor beta chain under discussion was sequenced for a study of T cell repertoires in cytomegalovirus infection. Study-wide context: Recently described HLA-C-restricted plus well-studied HLA-B-restricted CMV epitopes were used. The public TCR beta signatures pointed to both CMV infection and matching HLA type.

TCRdb reprocessed the reads with MiXCR, giving one entry per CDR3 protein. The table shows 830,000 or so distinct CDR3 sequences, with approximately 32% occurring only once. Germline V gene lookup returns CDR1 MDHEN and CDR2 SYDVKM. J lost 5 bases, V lost 4 bases, and 6 bases had no gene match. The CDR3 is 14 amino acids. This clonotype was counted once. No antigen is known for it. Findings and limits, study-wide: What dominated the ex vivo response were HLA-C-restricted CMV-specific TCR beta clonotypes. Carriers of CMV plus the relevant HLA were identified by cumulative public TCR beta family frequency.

The TCR sequence derives from a human donor in good health (CMV status not recorded). Some clones in this sample may be carry-over from other donors' samples. This material consisted of cultured CD8+ T cells from PBMCs, taken from culture after CMV antigen stimulation. The chain employs TRBV28 and TRBJ2-3; 7 bases agree with TRBD1. CDR3 DNA sequence: TGTGCCAGCAGTTGGGGGACAGCGCAAGATACGCAGTATTTT. Protein sequence: CASSWGTAQDTQYF.